Listed here are 4 T cell receptor beta chains from one sample, sequenced in a study of T cells after yellow fever vaccination. MiXCR was run by TCRdb on the 5' RACE reads, yielding one entry per CDR3 protein. The sample records approximately 260,000 distinct CDR3 sequences, approximately 12% being singletons. The sequenced sample was CD4+ T cells sorted from PBMCs, obtained 45 days after the yellow fever booster vaccination. Receptors originate from a man aged 25 to 40 who received the YFV17D yellow fever vaccine.

This clonotype was observed a handful of times. The chain couples TRBV4-2 to TRBJ2-5; 7 nucleotides align to TRBD2. CDR3 length equals 16 residues. CDR1 is LGHNA, CDR2 YNFKEQ, per germline. Germline trimming cut 0 bases from V and 7 bases from J; bases unmatched to any gene: 11. The CDR3 region is CASSQDPGGVMGTQYF. DNA of the CDR3: TGTGCCAGCAGCCAAGACCCTGGGGGGGTGATGGGGACCCAGTACTTC.

The rearrangement links TRBV20-1 to TRBJ2-1; 11 bases fit TRBD2. The length of the CDR3 is 14 residues. Trimming cost V 6 bases and J 6 bases; bases outside gene matches: 7. Germline CDR1 reads DFQATT; CDR2 reads SNEGSKA (reference sequence). Here the CDR3 reads CSAVGLAGVNEQFF. CDR3 DNA: TGCAGTGCGGTCGGACTAGCGGGCGTCAATGAGCAGTTCTTC.

The chain is built from TRBV5-4 and TRBJ1-2, with D tentatively TRBD1 (6 bases). In germline, CDR1 is SGHNT, CDR2 YYREEE (reference sequence). Trimming removed 4 bases at V and 3 bases at J, with 16 bases between. The CDR3 runs 15 residues. The CDR3 DNA is TGTGCCAGCAGCCATCAAACACAGGGTCACTATGGCTACACCTTC. The encoded protein is CASSHQTQGHYGYTF.

This clonotype was counted between two and nine times. This sequence joins TRBV29-1 and TRBJ1-1; D perhaps matches TRBD1 (5 bases). Trimming stripped 6 bases from V and 0 bases from J, with 14 bases between. Germline V lookup: CDR1 SQVTM, CDR2 ANQGSEA. The CDR3 length is 14 residues. DNA for the CDR3: TGCAGCGTGGATTCGGGGCTCTTGAACACTGAAGCTTTCTTT. As protein: CSVDSGLLNTEAFF.